This passage covers 26 T cell receptor beta chains from one sample sequenced in a study of T cell responses to AZD1222 COVID-19 vaccine. Clones were read by immunoSEQ multiplex PCR, and TCRdb kept only the in-frame ones, dropping some. The sample lists 150,000 to 200,000 clones, roughly nine tenths seen once, with 0.85% to 1.1% in the top ten. Specimen: peripheral blood, collected 28 days after the second AZD1222 dose. The receptors come from an adult who received the AZD1222 COVID-19 vaccine.

The chain couples TRBV14 to TRBJ2-3; D is unresolved. V was clipped by 4 bases and J by 3 bases, with 8 bases between them. This CDR3 has 13 amino acids. CDR1 is SGHDN, CDR2 FVKESK, per germline. The CDR3 protein is CASSPPNTDTQYF. The CDR3 nucleotides are TGTGCCAGCAGCCCTCCCAATACAGATACGCAGTATTTT.

This chain uses TRBV6-2 or TRBV6-3 with TRBJ2-2, with unresolved D. Between the trimmed V and J ends, which lost 2 bases and 8 bases, there was a span of 18 bases. The CDR3 has 16 amino acids. CDR1 MNHEY and CDR2 SVGEGT come from the germline V gene. CDR3 sequence reads: CASSYTKARGRGELFF. The CDR3 nucleotides are TGTGCCAGCAGTTACACAAAAGCTAGAGGTCGAGGGGAGCTGTTTTTT.

The chain couples TRBV28 to TRBJ1-4; 8 nucleotides line up with TRBD1. V shed 6 bases and J 7 bases; nucleotides not matched to a gene: 13. This CDR3 is 16 amino acids long. Germline V gene sequence: CDR1 MDHEN, CDR2 SYDVKM. CDR3 residues: CASRGFGQGAGEKLFF. DNA of the CDR3: TGTGCCAGCAGAGGTTTCGGACAGGGCGCGGGTGAAAAACTGTTTTTT.

This chain links TRBV5-5 with TRBJ1-2; no reliable D call. Per germline, CDR1 SGHKS and CDR2 YYEKEE (reference sequence). The CDR3 has 14 residues. V was shortened by 3 bases and J by 4 bases, with 13 bases between the two germline ends. The CDR3 sequence: CASSSREGPYGYTF. DNA for the CDR3: TGTGCCAGCAGCTCGAGGGAGGGTCCCTATGGCTACACCTTC.

The rearrangement links TRBV6-1 to TRBJ2-3, with a weak D call TRBD1 (6 bases). Germline CDR1 MNHNS, CDR2 SASEGT. This CDR3 has 16 residues. Trimming left V 0 bases short and J 1 base short, with 11 bases between. CDR3 region: CASSEAGNRGTDTQYF. The CDR3 DNA is TGTGCCAGCAGTGAAGCGGGAAACAGGGGCACAGATACGCAGTATTTT.

This clone was detected only once. J is TRBJ1-2 and V is TRBV19; no clear D gene. Germline assignment: CDR1 LNHDA and CDR2 SQIVND (reference sequence). The CDR3 consists of 11 residues. The V end was cut by 7 bases, the J end by 4 bases, with 7 bases between. CDR3 sequence reads: CASKSGYGYTF. The CDR3 coding sequence is TGTGCCAGTAAGTCGGGCTATGGCTACACCTTC.

The V and J genes are TRBV5-6 and TRBJ2-5, with D hard to call. V dropped 6 bases and J dropped 7 bases, with 13 bases sitting between them. The CDR3 spans 12 residues. The germline CDR1 and CDR2 sequences are SGHDT and YYEEEE. The CDR3 region has the DNA TGTGCCAGCAAGGGCGGCGGCGGGACCCAGTACTTC. It encodes CASKGGGGTQYF.

In this sample, this clone turned up once. V usage is TRBV6-2 or TRBV6-3 and J usage is TRBJ2-7; TRBD2 matches 7 bases. V gave up 2 bases and J gave up 1 base; unmatched junction bases: 2. The germline gives CDR1 MNHEY, CDR2 SVGEGT. The CDR3 is 14 amino acids. The CDR3 DNA reads TGTGCCAGCAGTTACAGGGAGGGGTCCTACGAGCAGTACTTC. Translated, it gives CASSYREGSYEQYF.

The J gene is TRBJ1-6, the V gene TRBV10-3, with 7 bases aligning to TRBD1. CDR3 length equals 14 residues. Germline V lookup: CDR1 ENHRY, CDR2 SYGVKD. Germline trimming cut 6 bases from V and 5 bases from J; bases unmatched to any gene: 4. CDR3 coding DNA: TGTGCCATCAGGGGACAGCTGAATAATTCACCCCTCCACTTT. Protein: CAIRGQLNNSPLHF.

The chain joins TRBV4-2 to TRBJ2-2, with D hard to call. Germline assignment: CDR1 LGHNA and CDR2 YNFKEQ. The CDR3 contains 14 residues. Trimming took off 1 base at V and 5 bases at J, with 8 bases between the two ends. The CDR3 reads CASSQGTITGELFF. CDR3 bases: TGTGCCAGCAGCCAAGGGACGATAACCGGGGAGCTGTTTTTT.

The genes are TRBV5-1 and TRBJ2-7; 8 nucleotides align to TRBD1. V was pared by 4 bases and J by 7 bases, with 10 bases of the junction left unmatched. The CDR3 totals 14 residues. Looked up from germline, CDR1 is SGHRS and CDR2 is YFSETQ. CDR3 sequence reads: CASSSGSTGGEQYF. For the CDR3, the DNA is TGCGCCAGCAGCAGCGGCAGCACAGGGGGTGAGCAGTACTTC.

About this clone: The sample contains more than one DNA sequence encoding this CDR3. The rearrangement joins TRBV18 to TRBJ2-7; no clear D. Trimming shortened V by 0 bases and J by 1 base, and 7 bases separated the two germline ends. Germline-derived CDR1 and CDR2 are KGHSH and LQKENI. This CDR3 spans 14 amino acids. The CDR3 protein is CASSPPGQSYEQYF. DNA for the CDR3: TGTGCCAGCTCACCACCCGGCCAGTCCTACGAGCAGTACTTC.

The chain joins TRBV10-3 to TRBJ2-7; 11 positions agree with TRBD1. V trimming: 7 bases; J trimming: 1 base; junction bases outside the gene matches: 12. CDR1 ENHRY and CDR2 SYGVKD come from the germline V gene. CDR3 length equals 17 residues. The CDR3 bases are TGTGCCATCAAGGGGGCCCCCCGGGACAGGGGGTCCTACGAGCAGTACTTC. It specifies CAIKGAPRDRGSYEQYF.

V is TRBV27 and J is TRBJ1-5; no firm D call. Trimming took 5 bases from V and 6 from J, leaving 17 bases between them. The CDR3 is made up of 15 amino acids. Germline V CDR1 and CDR2: MNHEY, SMNVEV (reference sequence). CDR3 in amino acids: CASSLTPSTIQPQHF. DNA of the CDR3: TGTGCCAGCAGTCTCACCCCCTCGACAATTCAGCCCCAGCATTTT.

The genes are TRBV18 and TRBJ2-1, with 7 bases that match TRBD1. Germline V gene lookup returns CDR1 KGHSH and CDR2 LQKENI. The CDR3 is 14 residues long. The V and J ends lost 1 base and 7 bases, in that order; junction bases with no gene match: 4. In DNA, the CDR3 is TGTGCCAGCTCACCACAGGGGGCGCGGAATGAGCAGTTCTTC. Protein sequence: CASSPQGARNEQFF.

CDR3 sequence (DNA): TGTGCCAGCGGACAGGGGGTATTTGATGGCTACACCTTC. Its translation is CASGQGVFDGYTF. The gene calls are TRBV7-8 and TRBJ1-2; 10 bases line up with TRBD1. The CDR3 runs 13 residues. J was trimmed by 6 bases and V by 8 bases; bases with no gene match: 6. Germline values: CDR1 SGHVS, CDR2 FQNEAQ.

The chain joins TRBV2 to TRBJ2-7; 12 bases line up with TRBD1. Per germline, CDR1 SNHLY and CDR2 FYNNEI. The CDR3 consists of 14 residues. V gave up 11 bases and J gave up 7 bases; unmatched junction bases: 12. Written as DNA, the CDR3 is TGTGCCCGCGGGAAGGGACAGGGGGCGAGGGAGCAGTACTTC. This encodes CARGKGQGAREQYF.

J is TRBJ1-2 and V is TRBV5-1; 7 nucleotides line up with TRBD1. The CDR3 is made up of 14 amino acids. V shed 4 bases, J shed 2 bases, and the junction held 5 bases outside the gene matches. Per germline, CDR1 SGHRS and CDR2 YFSETQ. CDR3 coding DNA: TGCGCCAGCAGCATCCTACAGGGGAACTATGGCTACACCTTC. Translation: CASSILQGNYGYTF.

The chain is built from TRBV6-2 or TRBV6-3 and TRBJ1-5; possible D gene TRBD1, 6 bases. Per the germline V gene, CDR1 is MNHEY and CDR2 is SVGEGT. V shed 6 bases and J shed 15 bases, with 18 bases lying between them. CDR3 size: 12 residues. This CDR3 reads CASSPRWTVRHF. The CDR3 bases are TGTGCCAGCAGCCCCCGGTGGACAGTAAGGCATTTT.

As concerns this clone: The same CDR3 arises from other DNA sequences in this sample as well. The chain recombines TRBV12-3 or TRBV12-4 with TRBJ2-1; no definite D call. The V end lost 3 bases, the J end lost 1 base, and 4 bases lay between the germline ends. The CDR3 spans 13 residues. The DNA for the CDR3 is TGTGCCAGCAGTTTTAGGTCCTACAATGAGCAGTTCTTC. Its translation: CASSFRSYNEQFF.

The V gene is TRBV2, the J gene TRBJ1-2, with no clear D. With 5 bases removed from V and 2 bases from J, the gap between germline ends came to 9 bases. The CDR3 has 13 residues. Germline V gene lookup returns CDR1 SNHLY and CDR2 FYNNEI. CDR3 sequence reads: CASSSVSNYGYTF. The DNA of the CDR3 is TGTGCCAGCAGTTCGGTCTCGAACTATGGCTACACCTTC.

V is TRBV4-3 and J is TRBJ1-1; 7 bases agree with TRBD1. Trimming cost V 3 bases and J 1 base; bases outside gene matches: 5. Germline V gene sequence: CDR1 LGHNA, CDR2 YSLEER. This CDR3 has 15 residues. The CDR3 bases are TGCGCCAGCAGCCAGCCGGGACAGTGGAACACTGAAGCTTTCTTT. Amino acid sequence: CASSQPGQWNTEAFF.

This rearrangement joins TRBV5-4 to TRBJ1-1, with D perhaps TRBD1 (6 bases). There are 16 residues in the CDR3. V lost 0 bases and J lost 4, with 16 bases in between. Germline lookup yields CDR1 SGHNT and CDR2 YYREEE (reference sequence). The CDR3 sequence is CASSLEGSRGITEAFF. The CDR3 bases are TGTGCCAGCAGCTTGGAGGGGTCAAGGGGGATCACTGAAGCTTTCTTT.

The gene calls are TRBV9 and TRBJ1-6; D remains unclear. The CDR3 has 14 residues. Per germline, CDR1 SGDLS and CDR2 YYNGEE. V was cut by 3 bases and J by 7 bases, with 11 bases left in between. As DNA, the CDR3 is TGTGCCAGCAGCGCCTCGGGCCCAAATTCACCCCTCCACTTT. As protein: CASSASGPNSPLHF. Variable domain in full (rest from reference TRBV9 and TRBJ1-6): DSGVTQTPKHLITATGQRVTLRCSPRSGDLSVYWYQQSLDQGLQFLIQYYNGEERAKGNILERFSAQQFPDLHSELNLSSLELGDSALYFCASSASGPNSPLHFGNGTRLTVT.

This chain joins TRBV4-2 and TRBJ1-4; D is ambiguous. Germline V gives CDR1 LGHNA, CDR2 YNFKEQ. The CDR3 consists of 13 residues. The V and J ends lost 8 bases and 3 bases respectively, with 10 bases between them. The CDR3 reads CASGGFPNEKLFF. The CDR3 coding sequence is TGTGCCAGCGGCGGCTTCCCTAATGAAAAACTGTTTTTT.

V usage is TRBV5-6 and J usage is TRBJ2-7, with D unresolved. The germline V gene encodes CDR1 SGHDT and CDR2 YYEEEE. Deletions cut 1 base from V and 4 bases from J, with 6 bases between. This CDR3 has 12 residues. The CDR3, as DNA: TGTGCCAGCAGCTTGTACAGATACGAGCAGTACTTC. The encoded protein is CASSLYRYEQYF.